A single sample gave rise to the 29 T cell receptor beta chains below, sequenced in a study of siplizumab effects on memory and regulatory T cells. The data were produced by immunoSEQ multiplex PCR, yet TCRdb's version contains in-frame clones alone and is incomplete. The table lists about 26,000 clones, about 79% of them singletons. The sample comprised memory CD4+ T cells sorted from blood. The receptor set was obtained from a human donor in good health.

V gene TRBV5-1 combines with J gene TRBJ2-3, with D perhaps matching TRBD2 (5 bases). Germline V gene lookup returns CDR1 SGHRS and CDR2 YFSETQ. V lost 4 bases and J lost 4, with 16 bases in between. The CDR3 is made up of 15 amino acids. For the CDR3, the DNA is TGCGCCAGCAGCCCCTACAGTCGGGGTCCAGATACGCAGTATTTT. Amino acid sequence: CASSPYSRGPDTQYF.

The J gene is TRBJ2-3, the V gene TRBV11-1; D gene unclear. Trimming took off 2 bases at V and 0 bases at J, with 15 bases between the two ends. The germline V gene encodes CDR1 SGHAT and CDR2 FQDESV (reference sequence). This CDR3 comprises 17 residues. The CDR3 reads CASSLNPAQFSTDTQYF. The CDR3 DNA is TGTGCCAGCAGCTTAAATCCAGCGCAATTTAGCACAGATACGCAGTATTTT.

The chain carries TRBV5-1 and TRBJ2-1, with 11 bases fitting TRBD2. Germline V gives CDR1 SGHRS, CDR2 YFSETQ. Trimming removed 0 bases from V and 7 bases from J; junction bases left unmatched: 6. The CDR3 covers 16 residues. The CDR3: CASSLVVLAGGNEQFF. The CDR3 nucleotides read TGCGCCAGCAGCTTGGTTGTCCTAGCGGGAGGAAATGAGCAGTTCTTC. Filled out from reference TRBV5-1 and TRBJ2-1, the complete variable domain reads KAGVTQTPRYLIKTRGQQVTLSCSPISGHRSVSWYQQTPGQGLQFLFEYFSETQRNKGNFPGRFSGRQFSNSRSEMNVSTLELGDSALYLCASSLVVLAGGNEQFFGPGTRLTVL.

This clone has only one observation. The genes are TRBV19 and TRBJ2-2, with D perhaps matching TRBD1 (6 bases). V was shortened by 6 bases and J by 5 bases, with 10 bases between the two germline ends. The CDR3 runs to 13 residues. Per the germline V gene, CDR1 is LNHDA and CDR2 is SQIVND (reference sequence). CDR3 region: CASRNRATGELFF. The CDR3 coding sequence is TGTGCCAGTAGGAACAGGGCGACCGGGGAGCTGTTTTTT.

The count of this clone is one. V usage is TRBV6-6 and J usage is TRBJ2-7; D is possibly TRBD1 (5 bases). CDR1 and CDR2 (germline): MNHNY, SVGAGI (reference sequence). V was cut by 2 bases and J by 2 bases, with 13 bases left in between. This CDR3 region has 15 residues. For the CDR3, the DNA is TGTGCCAGCAGTTACATGTCTCAGGGTACCTACGAGCAGTACTTC. Translated, it gives CASSYMSQGTYEQYF.

This rearrangement joins TRBV7-2 to TRBJ2-2, with 10 bases aligning to TRBD1. The germline V gene has CDR1 SGHTA and CDR2 FQGNSA. Germline trimming cut 6 bases from V and 7 bases from J; bases unmatched to any gene: 8. CDR3 size: 15 residues. This chain's CDR3 is CASREGTGANGELFF. The CDR3 coding sequence is TGTGCCAGCAGGGAGGGGACAGGGGCGAACGGGGAGCTGTTTTTT.

The CDR3 DNA reads as TGTGCCAGCAGGCCCGCGGGACAGGGGACAGGTGAGCAGTTCTTC. Protein sequence: CASRPAGQGTGEQFF. The chain uses TRBV14 and TRBJ2-1; 10 positions agree with TRBD1. This CDR3 has 15 residues. Losses at the gene ends were 6 bases for V and 9 bases for J; bases not matched to a gene: 11. Germline CDR1 is SGHDN and CDR2 is FVKESK.

The chain recombines TRBV6-6 with TRBJ2-3; D is undetermined. Germline V gene sequence: CDR1 MNHNY, CDR2 SVGAGI (reference sequence). The CDR3 consists of 15 residues. With 7 bases removed from V and 3 bases from J, the gap between germline ends came to 17 bases. CDR3 nucleotide sequence: TGTGCCAGCACTCCTTCTCGGGCGTCGACAGATACGCAGTATTTT. This gives the protein CASTPSRASTDTQYF.

CDR3 residues: CASSLGRTGGNEQFF. The CDR3, as DNA: TGTGCCAGCAGCTTAGGACGGACAGGGGGCAATGAGCAGTTCTTC. The genes are TRBV11-3 and TRBJ2-1, with TRBD1 matching 10 bases. The CDR3 covers 15 residues. Germline-derived CDR1 and CDR2 are SGHNT and YENEEA. Germline trimming cut 1 base from V and 6 bases from J; bases unmatched to any gene: 3.

This clone was seen more than once but under ten times. The genes are TRBV7-2 and TRBJ1-1, with a tentative D call TRBD1 (6 bases). The length of the CDR3 is 14 residues. The V end lost 4 bases, the J end lost 1 base, and 10 bases lay between the germline ends. Germline CDR1 and CDR2: SGHTA and FQGNSA. CDR3 sequence (DNA): TGTGCCAGCAGCTCGGGGGGCGCGAACACTGAAGCTTTCTTT. Translated: CASSSGGANTEAFF. The variable domain in full, completed from reference TRBV7-2 and TRBJ1-1, reads GAGVSQSPSNKVTEKGKDVELRCDPISGHTALYWYRQSLGQGLEFLIYFQGNSAPDKSGLPSDRFSAERTGGSVSTLTIQRTQQEDSAVYLCASSSGGANTEAFFGQGTRLTVV.

The V and J genes are TRBV15 and TRBJ2-3; 8 bases map to TRBD2. The germline CDR1 and CDR2 sequences are LNHNV and YYDKDF (reference sequence). The V segment lost 9 bases and the J segment 4 bases; nucleotides outside the gene matches: 18. The CDR3 totals 17 residues. CDR3 in amino acids: CATRTRPLAGSADTQYF. DNA of the CDR3: TGTGCCACACGAACCCGCCCCTTAGCGGGATCGGCAGATACGCAGTATTTT.

This chain links TRBV10-3 with TRBJ1-3; possible D gene TRBD1, 5 bases. The CDR3 length is 15 residues. Deletions cut 3 bases from V and 3 bases from J, with 12 bases between. Germline V gene lookup returns CDR1 ENHRY and CDR2 SYGVKD. CDR3 amino acids: CAISDPGTVGNTIYF. The CDR3 nucleotides read TGTGCCATCAGTGACCCAGGGACGGTTGGAAACACCATATATTTT.

V gene TRBV27 combines with J gene TRBJ2-1; no reliable D call. CDR1 is MNHEY, CDR2 SMNVEV, per germline (reference sequence). V shed 5 bases and J shed 6 bases, with 20 bases lying between them. There are 16 residues in the CDR3. CDR3 protein: CASSVLRNPPGNEQFF. DNA of the CDR3: TGTGCCAGCAGTGTATTACGAAACCCCCCAGGCAATGAGCAGTTCTTC.

The chain is built from TRBV5-1 and TRBJ1-1; D perhaps matches TRBD1 (6 bases). In germline, CDR1 is SGHRS, CDR2 YFSETQ. V was shortened by 6 bases and J by 5 bases, with 14 bases between the two germline ends. CDR3 length: 13 amino acids. CDR3 region: CASKDQGRTEAFF. CDR3 nucleotide sequence: TGCGCCAGCAAGGACCAGGGGAGGACTGAAGCTTTCTTT.

This chain links TRBV4-1 with TRBJ1-1, with D maybe TRBD1 (6 bases). Trimming pared 1 base from V and 1 base from J, leaving 16 bases between. The length of the CDR3 is 17 residues. Germline V lookup: CDR1 MGHRA, CDR2 YSYEKL. In DNA, the CDR3 is TGCGCCAGCAGCCAAGCCAACTTCGGGGGCCCGAACACTGAAGCTTTCTTT. Residues: CASSQANFGGPNTEAFF.

The genes are TRBV5-1 and TRBJ1-1; D is uncertain. The CDR3 runs 17 residues. Per germline, CDR1 SGHRS and CDR2 YFSETQ. The ends were cut back, 4 bases at V and 1 base at J, with 20 bases in the middle. CDR3 nucleotide sequence: TGCGCCAGCAGCGCCGGAAGCGGGGTCCGGGAGAACACTGAAGCTTTCTTT. This translates into CASSAGSGVRENTEAFF.

This chain's CDR3 is CASSYSNPNQPQHF. The CDR3 nucleotides read TGTGCCAGCAGTTACTCGAATCCCAATCAGCCCCAGCATTTT. V usage is TRBV6-6 and J usage is TRBJ1-5; no clear D gene. Germline V CDR1 and CDR2: MNHNY, SVGAGI (reference sequence). The CDR3 runs 14 residues. V lost 0 bases, J lost 3 bases, and 6 bases lay in between.

The chain couples TRBV6-1 to TRBJ1-1; maybe TRBD1 (5 bases). The CDR3 has 13 amino acids. V dropped 2 bases and J dropped 1 base, with 5 bases sitting between them. Germline-derived CDR1 and CDR2 are MNHNS and SASEGT. The CDR3 sequence: CASSERGNTEAFF. The CDR3 coding sequence is TGTGCCAGCAGTGAAAGGGGGAACACTGAAGCTTTCTTT.

This rearrangement joins TRBV23-1 to TRBJ2-7; 7 positions agree with TRBD1. TRBV23-1 is flagged as an ORF with uncertain function. This CDR3 comprises 15 residues. J lost 3 bases, V lost 3 bases, and 8 bases had no gene match. The CDR3 here is CASSHQTGTYYEQYF. The CDR3 region has the DNA TGCGCCAGCAGTCATCAGACAGGGACCTACTACGAGCAGTACTTC.

This clone was seen a handful of times. V usage is TRBV19 and J usage is TRBJ2-1; tentative D call: TRBD1 (6 bases). The CDR3 extends over 15 amino acids. V shed 5 bases and J shed 2 bases, with 13 bases lying between them. Per germline, CDR1 LNHDA and CDR2 SQIVND (reference sequence). The CDR3: CASSFSSGAYNEQFF. The CDR3 coding sequence is TGTGCCAGTAGTTTCTCTTCAGGGGCCTACAATGAGCAGTTCTTC.

The rearrangement links TRBV27 to TRBJ2-7, with D perhaps TRBD1 (5 bases). V lost 5 bases, J lost 3 bases, and 14 bases lay in between. Germline-derived CDR1 and CDR2 are MNHEY and SMNVEV (reference sequence). The CDR3 contains 14 residues. The CDR3 sequence is CASSPRAKYYEQYF. The CDR3 region has the DNA TGTGCCAGCAGTCCCAGGGCTAAATACTACGAGCAGTACTTC.

The chain combines TRBV5-1 with TRBJ2-3; TRBD2 might be the D (7 bases). CDR1 and CDR2 (germline): SGHRS, YFSETQ. V dropped 4 bases and J dropped 1 base, with 13 bases sitting between them. The CDR3 has 15 amino acids. CDR3 in amino acids: CASSRGAARTDTQYF. In nucleotides, the CDR3 is TGCGCCAGCAGCCGGGGGGCAGCGCGCACAGATACGCAGTATTTT.

This clone was found a few times. This chain links TRBV18 with TRBJ1-5, with 8 bases matching TRBD1. Germline V CDR1 and CDR2: KGHSH, LQKENI. The V segment lost 2 bases and the J segment 5 bases; nucleotides outside the gene matches: 8. This CDR3 is 16 amino acids long. The CDR3 region has the DNA TGTGCCAGCTCACCATACGATACAGGGGGTCATCAGCCCCAGCATTTT. This codes for CASSPYDTGGHQPQHF.

This clone has a handful of counts. The chain combines TRBV28 with TRBJ2-4; the match to TRBD2 covers 12 bases. The CDR3 contains 19 residues. Trimming took 1 base from V and 4 from J; bases not matched to a gene: 11. Germline V gives CDR1 MDHEN, CDR2 SYDVKM. CDR3 in amino acids: CASSLSLGTSGLTKNIQYF. The CDR3 DNA follows: TGTGCCAGCAGTTTATCTCTCGGGACTAGCGGGTTGACAAAAAACATTCAGTACTTC.

J is TRBJ2-7 and V is TRBV5-1; 8 positions agree with TRBD1. This CDR3 is built from 14 residues. Germline assignment: CDR1 SGHRS and CDR2 YFSETQ. Trimming at V came to 4 bases and at J to 0 bases, leaving 3 bases not matched to a gene. CDR3: CASSMDRDSYEQYF. CDR3 nucleotides: TGCGCCAGCAGCATGGACAGGGACTCCTACGAGCAGTACTTC.

The rearrangement joins TRBV9 to TRBJ2-1, with unresolved D. This CDR3 region has 14 residues. V was trimmed by 0 bases and J by 7 bases, leaving 11 bases between them. Germline V lookup: CDR1 SGDLS, CDR2 YYNGEE. The CDR3 spells CASSVAPVVNEQFF. CDR3 nucleotide sequence: TGTGCCAGCAGCGTAGCCCCGGTTGTGAATGAGCAGTTCTTC.

The rearrangement uses TRBV5-1 and TRBJ2-7; D is uncertain. The germline CDR1 and CDR2 sequences are SGHRS and YFSETQ. V shed 0 bases and J shed 4 bases, with 5 bases lying between them. The CDR3 contains 12 residues. CDR3 residues: CASSLDVYEQYF. The CDR3 DNA reads as TGCGCCAGCAGCTTGGATGTTTACGAGCAGTACTTC.

V is TRBV9 and J is TRBJ1-3; 7 bases line up with TRBD1. There are 15 residues in the CDR3. Germline values: CDR1 SGDLS, CDR2 YYNGEE. V shed 2 bases, J shed 5 bases, and the junction held 7 bases outside the gene matches. DNA for the CDR3: TGTGCCAGCAGCGTCCGACAGGGCGGCAGAAACACCATATATTTT. Protein product: CASSVRQGGRNTIYF.

The J gene is TRBJ2-3, the V gene TRBV7-3; 7 bases are a match to TRBD2. Germline V lookup: CDR1 SGHTA, CDR2 FQGTGA. V lost 1 base to trimming and J lost 2 bases; unmatched junction nucleotides: 3. This CDR3 comprises 15 residues. DNA of the CDR3: TGTGCCAGCAGCTTAAATGCGGGGGACACAGATACGCAGTATTTT. Protein sequence: CASSLNAGDTDTQYF.